What follows are 9 T cell receptor beta chains derived from one specimen sequenced in a study of blood T cells in healthy people across ages. Combining a sample-barcoded 5' primer with a J-beta primer mix, a second PCR ran for roughly 7 to 12 cycles. TCRdb passed the 5' RACE reads through MiXCR, listing each CDR3 protein once. The repertoire has 1.2 million to 1.5 million distinct CDR3 sequences, approximately 63% of them found once; the top ten carry roughly 7%. Sequenced input: blood. The receptors stem from a man younger than 30 in good health.

The chain carries TRBV6-5 and TRBJ1-1; 7 bases map to TRBD1. The CDR3 is 16 amino acids. Germline-derived CDR1 and CDR2 are MNHEY and SVGAGI. Trimming took 6 bases from V and 0 from J; bases not matched to a gene: 10. The CDR3 nucleotides read TGTGCCAGCAGGACATTGACAGGGATCGTGAACACTGAAGCTTTCTTT. Its translation is CASRTLTGIVNTEAFF.

The rearrangement uses TRBV10-3 and TRBJ2-3; the match to TRBD2 covers 14 bases. This CDR3 comprises 16 residues. Per germline, CDR1 ENHRY and CDR2 SYGVKD. V lost 6 bases and J lost 2; bases outside the gene matches: 4. CDR3 sequence (DNA): TGTGCCATCAGGAGGACTAGCGGGAGGTACACAGATACGCAGTATTTT. Translation gives CAIRRTSGRYTDTQYF.

In this sample, this clonotype turned up a few times. This sequence joins TRBV5-1 and TRBJ1-2; TRBD1 agrees at 7 bases. This CDR3 spans 15 amino acids. Trimming cost V 4 bases and J 0 bases; bases outside gene matches: 6. In germline, CDR1 is SGHRS, CDR2 YFSETQ. In nucleotides, the CDR3 is TGCGCCAGCAGCAGGACAGGAGGGGCTAACTATGGCTACACCTTC. Translating gives CASSRTGGANYGYTF.

The J gene is TRBJ1-1, the V gene TRBV5-1; a weak D match, TRBD1 (5 bases). The V gene's germline CDR1 is SGHRS and CDR2 YFSETQ. Between the trimmed V and J ends, which lost 0 bases and 8 bases, there was a span of 20 bases. The CDR3 has 16 residues. The CDR3: CASSLGLRDGLPEAFF. The CDR3 nucleotides read TGCGCCAGCAGCTTGGGACTTAGGGACGGGCTCCCCGAAGCTTTCTTT.

The chain joins TRBV7-2 to TRBJ2-4, with D possibly matching TRBD2 (6 bases). The length of the CDR3 is 14 residues. Trimming stripped 5 bases from V and 1 base from J, with 9 bases between. CDR1 is SGHTA, CDR2 FQGNSA, per germline. The CDR3 DNA reads as TGTGCCAGCAGCCCGAGCGGGGCCAAAAACATTCAGTACTTC. Translating it yields CASSPSGAKNIQYF.

The J gene is TRBJ1-6, the V gene TRBV6-1, with TRBD1 as a possible D gene (6 bases). Germline CDR1 reads MNHNS; CDR2 reads SASEGT. The CDR3 length is 14 residues. V dropped 1 base and J dropped 5 bases, with 6 bases sitting between them. This CDR3 is CASSEGTDNSPLHF. The CDR3 DNA reads as TGTGCCAGCAGTGAAGGGACAGATAATTCACCCCTCCACTTT.

V and J are TRBV20-1 and TRBJ2-1; the match to TRBD2 covers 8 bases. Germline loops: CDR1 DFQATT, CDR2 SNEGSKA (reference sequence). The CDR3 is made up of 14 amino acids. Germline trimming cut 0 bases from V and 10 bases from J; bases unmatched to any gene: 8. Here the CDR3 reads CSAREPSGHGEQFF. The CDR3 DNA is TGCAGTGCTAGAGAGCCTAGCGGGCATGGGGAGCAGTTCTTC.

The V call is TRBV20-1, the J call TRBJ2-5; TRBD1 agrees at 9 bases. Germline CDR1 reads DFQATT; CDR2 reads SNEGSKA (reference sequence). CDR3 length equals 14 residues. The CDR3 is CSATGDRAVETQYF. The CDR3 DNA reads as TGCAGCGCCACGGGGGACAGGGCGGTCGAGACCCAGTACTTC.

This clonotype has just one count. The chain is built from TRBV20-1 and TRBJ2-1, with 10 bases matching TRBD2. CDR1 is DFQATT, CDR2 SNEGSKA, per germline (reference sequence). J was trimmed by 6 bases and V by 2 bases; bases with no gene match: 4. This CDR3 contains 14 residues. DNA for the CDR3: TGCAGTGCTAGACCTAGCGGGAGAGGCAATGAGCAGTTCTTC. Encoded protein: CSARPSGRGNEQFF.